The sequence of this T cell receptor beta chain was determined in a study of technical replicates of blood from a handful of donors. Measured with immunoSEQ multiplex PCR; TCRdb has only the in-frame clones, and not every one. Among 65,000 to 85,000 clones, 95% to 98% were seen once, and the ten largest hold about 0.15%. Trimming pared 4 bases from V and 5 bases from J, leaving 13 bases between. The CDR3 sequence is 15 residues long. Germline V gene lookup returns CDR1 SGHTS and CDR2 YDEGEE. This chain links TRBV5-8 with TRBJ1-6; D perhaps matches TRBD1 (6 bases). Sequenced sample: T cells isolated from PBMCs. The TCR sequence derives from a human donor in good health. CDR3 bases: TGTGCCAGCAGCCCAGACAGGATCCATAATTCACCCCTCCACTTT. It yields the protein CASSPDRIHNSPLHF. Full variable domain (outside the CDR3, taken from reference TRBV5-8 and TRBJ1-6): EAGVTQSPTHLIKTRGQQATLRCSPISGHTSVYWYQQALGLGLQFLLWYDEGEERNRGNFPPRFSGRQFPNYSSELNVNALELEDSALYLCASSPDRIHNSPLHFGNGTRLTVT.